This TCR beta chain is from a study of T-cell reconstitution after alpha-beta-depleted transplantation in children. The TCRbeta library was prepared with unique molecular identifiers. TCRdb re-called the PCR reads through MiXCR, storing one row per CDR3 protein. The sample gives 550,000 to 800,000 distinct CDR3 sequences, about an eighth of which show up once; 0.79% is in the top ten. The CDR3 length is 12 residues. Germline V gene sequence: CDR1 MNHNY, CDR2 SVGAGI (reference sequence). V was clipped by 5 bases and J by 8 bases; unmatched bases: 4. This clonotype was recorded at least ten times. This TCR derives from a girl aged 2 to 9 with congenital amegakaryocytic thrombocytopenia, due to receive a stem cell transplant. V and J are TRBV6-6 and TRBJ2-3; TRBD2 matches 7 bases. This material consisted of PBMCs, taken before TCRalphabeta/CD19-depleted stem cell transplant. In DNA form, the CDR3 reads TGTGCCAGCAGTACAGGCGGGAGTACGCAGTATTTT. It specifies CASSTGGSTQYF.